A single sample gave rise to the 26 T cell receptor beta chains below, sequenced in a study of blood T cell repertoires in COVID-19. This table comes from immunoSEQ multiplex PCR, and its TCRdb copy is limited to in-frame clones, with some not included. The sample lists roughly 150,000 clones; more than 70% were seen once. The specimen was peripheral blood. The receptor source for this set is a woman between 65 and 79 years old who had recovered from COVID-19.

The chain links TRBV7-9 to TRBJ2-7; 13 nucleotides align to TRBD2. Germline CDR1 reads SEHNR; CDR2 reads FQNEAQ (reference sequence). V gave up 5 bases and J gave up 2 bases; unmatched junction bases: 9. CDR3 length: 17 residues. The CDR3 loop is CASSPTPGLAGTYEQYF. CDR3 nucleotide sequence: TGTGCCAGCAGCCCGACGCCGGGACTAGCGGGGACCTACGAGCAGTACTTC.

The J gene is TRBJ2-2, the V gene TRBV12-5; TRBD2 is a possible D gene (6 bases). V lost 5 bases, J lost 5 bases, and 15 bases lay in between. The CDR3 extends over 15 amino acids. The germline V gene encodes CDR1 LGHNT and CDR2 FRNRAP. The CDR3 DNA is TGTGCTAGTGGTCCCTCACCCCGGGGGACCGGGGAGCTGTTTTTT. Translating it yields CASGPSPRGTGELFF.

The gene calls are TRBV18 and TRBJ2-7; D not resolved. The V and J ends lost 3 bases and 0 bases respectively, with 9 bases between them. Per germline, CDR1 KGHSH and CDR2 LQKENI. This CDR3 spans 14 amino acids. The CDR3 bases are TGTGCCAGCTCACCTGCGGCAGCCTCCTACGAGCAGTACTTC. It encodes CASSPAAASYEQYF.

The gene calls are TRBV7-9 and TRBJ1-2; the D is unclear. Trimming shortened V by 3 bases and J by 1 base, and 9 bases separated the two germline ends. The CDR3 runs 14 residues. In germline, CDR1 is SEHNR, CDR2 FQNEAQ (reference sequence). The CDR3 loop is CASSFSGFNYGYTF. CDR3 DNA sequence: TGTGCCAGCAGCTTCTCCGGGTTTAACTATGGCTACACCTTC.

This chain connects TRBV25-1 to TRBJ1-1, with TRBD1 matching 7 bases. The CDR3 loop spans 15 amino acids. Trimming at V came to 2 bases and at J to 6 bases, leaving 9 bases not matched to a gene. Germline V CDR1 and CDR2: MGHDK, SYGVNS. CDR3 DNA: TGTGCCAGCAGTGAAATGGGTAAGGGGGCCTCTGAAGCTTTCTTT. This encodes CASSEMGKGASEAFF. Variable domain in full (rest from reference TRBV25-1 and TRBJ1-1): EADIYQTPRYLVIGTGKKITLECSQTMGHDKMYWYQQDPGMELHLIHYSYGVNSTEKGDLSSESTVSRIRTEHFPLTLESARPSHTSQYLCASSEMGKGASEAFFGQGTRLTVV.

This chain uses TRBV24-1 with TRBJ2-1; 10 bases are shared with TRBD2. With V trimmed by 4 bases and J by 8 bases, 10 bases remained unmatched. Per the germline V gene, CDR1 is KGHDR and CDR2 is SFDVKD. The CDR3 covers 16 residues. The CDR3, as DNA: TGTGCCACCAGTGACCCGCAGCGGGAGGGCCGGTATGAGCAGTTCTTC. Translation gives CATSDPQREGRYEQFF.

This rearrangement joins TRBV20-1 to TRBJ1-1, with unresolved D. Germline V gives CDR1 DFQATT, CDR2 SNEGSKA (reference sequence). The CDR3 is 15 amino acids. V lost 3 bases and J lost 5, with 19 bases in between. The CDR3, as DNA: TGCAGTGCTAGTGGAGGTTGGGAGGGCGGGACTGAAGCTTTCTTT. This encodes CSASGGWEGGTEAFF.

The rearrangement links TRBV9 to TRBJ1-5, with 8 bases lining up with TRBD1. Germline-derived CDR1 and CDR2 are SGDLS and YYNGEE. CDR3 length: 13 residues. J gave up 7 bases and V 4 bases, and 4 bases lay outside the gene matches. The CDR3 bases are TGTGCCAGCAGCACACAGGGGGACCAGCCCCAGCATTTT. It translates to CASSTQGDQPQHF.

The CDR3 loop reads CASSLRAGYGYTF. The CDR3 DNA sequence: TGTGCCAGCAGCTTAAGGGCGGGCTATGGCTACACCTTC. This sequence joins TRBV7-2 and TRBJ1-2, with no clear D. Per the germline V gene, CDR1 is SGHTA and CDR2 is FQGNSA. Trimming pared 2 bases from V and 4 bases from J, leaving 8 bases between. The CDR3 runs to 13 residues.

The chain carries TRBV6-5 and TRBJ2-3, with D maybe TRBD2 (6 bases). CDR1 is MNHEY, CDR2 SVGAGI, per germline. The CDR3 totals 15 residues. V dropped 7 bases and J dropped 1 base, with 15 bases sitting between them. The CDR3 coding sequence is TGTGCCAGCATCCCGGGACTTCTACGCACAGATACGCAGTATTTT. Translating gives CASIPGLLRTDTQYF.

This chain connects TRBV19 to TRBJ2-7; 12 bases are a match to TRBD2. Trimming took 1 base from V and 3 from J; bases not matched to a gene: 4. Germline-derived CDR1 and CDR2 are LNHDA and SQIVND (reference sequence). The CDR3 covers 16 residues. This CDR3 reads CASSIGATSGSYEQYF. CDR3 nucleotide sequence: TGTGCCAGTAGTATAGGGGCGACTAGCGGGAGCTACGAGCAGTACTTC.

This clone was counted only a few times. The rearrangement joins TRBV29-1 to TRBJ1-2; TRBD1 matches 8 bases. Trimming cost V 7 bases and J 8 bases; bases outside gene matches: 9. From germline, CDR1 is SQVTM and CDR2 ANQGSEA. The CDR3 contains 12 residues. The CDR3 DNA reads TGCAGCGGATTCAGGGGGCGCTGGGGCTACACCTTC. Translating gives CSGFRGRWGYTF.

This sequence joins TRBV29-1 and TRBJ1-1; 9 bases match TRBD1. This CDR3 has 10 amino acids. Trimming took 7 bases from V and 10 from J; bases not matched to a gene: 4. Germline values: CDR1 SQVTM, CDR2 ANQGSEA. The CDR3 here is CSAKTGGAFF. Here the CDR3 DNA reads TGCAGCGCCAAGACAGGGGGAGCTTTCTTT.

The rearrangement joins TRBV28 to TRBJ1-1; D might be TRBD1 (5 bases). The V gene lost 8 bases and the J gene lost 10 bases, with 23 bases spanning the gap. The CDR3 is made up of 14 amino acids. CDR1 MDHEN and CDR2 SYDVKM come from the germline V gene. This CDR3 is CASGSGGVTRRAFF. CDR3 in DNA: TGTGCCAGCGGTTCAGGAGGGGTCACTCGGAGAGCTTTCTTT.

The rearrangement uses TRBV5-1 and TRBJ2-3; 8 bases line up with TRBD2. CDR1 SGHRS and CDR2 YFSETQ come from the germline V gene. The CDR3 is 17 residues long. V was clipped by 3 bases and J by 1 base; unmatched bases: 10. Here the CDR3 reads CASSSNPRGLGTDTQYF. CDR3 DNA sequence: TGCGCCAGCAGCTCAAACCCCCGGGGACTAGGCACAGATACGCAGTATTTT.

This clone is a singleton in its sample. J is TRBJ1-1 and V is TRBV5-6; no clear D gene. In germline, CDR1 is SGHDT, CDR2 YYEEEE. There are 12 residues in the CDR3. Trimming pared 2 bases from V and 8 bases from J, leaving 10 bases between. This chain's CDR3 is CASSFGRGEAFF. CDR3 in DNA: TGTGCCAGCAGCTTCGGGCGGGGAGAAGCTTTCTTT.

In its sample, this clone was seen once. The chain employs TRBV7-8 and TRBJ1-1; D not certain. The CDR3 consists of 13 residues. Trimming left V 1 base short and J 11 bases short, with 14 bases between. Germline assignment: CDR1 SGHVS and CDR2 FQNEAQ. CDR3 sequence: CASSLGGQTVAFF. Here the CDR3 DNA reads TGTGCCAGCAGCTTAGGAGGCCAGACCGTCGCTTTCTTT.

The chain carries TRBV4-1 and TRBJ2-3, with D possibly TRBD1 on 6 matching bases. V lost 1 base to trimming and J lost 4 bases, with 18 bases between them. This CDR3 is 17 amino acids long. Germline loops: CDR1 MGHRA, CDR2 YSYEKL. The CDR3: CASSQGPPGALSDTQYF. CDR3 sequence (DNA): TGCGCCAGCAGCCAAGGCCCCCCAGGGGCATTGTCAGATACGCAGTATTTT.

The rearrangement joins TRBV27 to TRBJ2-2; 13 nucleotides line up with TRBD2. J was trimmed by 1 base and V by 6 bases; bases with no gene match: 5. Germline-derived CDR1 and CDR2 are MNHEY and SMNVEV (reference sequence). The CDR3 is made up of 17 amino acids. CDR3: CASRGLAGNRNTGELFF. CDR3 in DNA: TGTGCCAGCAGGGGACTAGCGGGGAACAGGAACACCGGGGAGCTGTTTTTT.

This chain connects TRBV7-6 to TRBJ2-1; D might be TRBD1 (5 bases). CDR3 size: 15 residues. With 5 bases removed from V and 0 bases from J, the gap between germline ends came to 11 bases. Germline V gene sequence: CDR1 SGHVS, CDR2 FNYEAQ. CDR3 sequence reads: CASSTQGSSYNEQFF. The CDR3 region has the DNA TGTGCCAGCAGCACCCAGGGAAGCTCCTACAATGAGCAGTTCTTC.

This clone is a singleton in its sample. The chain recombines TRBV6-5 with TRBJ1-1; D is uncertain. V dropped 0 bases and J dropped 7 bases, with 15 bases sitting between them. CDR1 MNHEY and CDR2 SVGAGI come from the germline V gene. The CDR3 is 15 amino acids. CDR3 sequence (DNA): TGTGCCAGCAGTTACTCCGCAGGACGGGGAGGTGAAGCTTTCTTT. Amino acid sequence: CASSYSAGRGGEAFF.

The chain has TRBV7-2 and TRBJ2-2, with 7 bases matching TRBD2. The germline CDR1 and CDR2 sequences are SGHTA and FQGNSA. This CDR3 has 15 residues. Trimming removed 3 bases from V and 6 bases from J; junction bases left unmatched: 7. The DNA for the CDR3 is TGTGCCAGCAGCTTCGGGGGGAGCGGGGCCGGGGAGCTGTTTTTT. Protein sequence: CASSFGGSGAGELFF.

This clone occurred a few times. The chain joins TRBV20-1 to TRBJ2-5; tentative D call: TRBD2 (5 bases). Germline V gene data show CDR1 as DFQATT and CDR2 as SNEGSKA (reference sequence). V gave up 3 bases and J gave up 4 bases, with 9 bases separating them. The CDR3 totals 12 residues. The CDR3 DNA sequence: TGCAGTGCTAGTGGCGGGTTAGAGACCCAGTACTTC. This sequence encodes CSASGGLETQYF.

This clone was seen once. This chain links TRBV4-1 with TRBJ1-4, with D perhaps matching TRBD1 (6 bases). The CDR3 contains 14 residues. From germline, CDR1 is MGHRA and CDR2 YSYEKL. Between the trimmed V and J ends, which lost 3 bases and 7 bases, there was a span of 12 bases. The CDR3 here is CASSQGRGGEKLFF. CDR3 nucleotide sequence: TGCGCCAGCAGCCAGGGTAGGGGGGGTGAAAAACTGTTTTTT.

The gene calls are TRBV5-1 and TRBJ2-1, with 8 bases aligning to TRBD1. The CDR3 totals 15 residues. V was clipped by 4 bases and J by 2 bases; unmatched bases: 5. In germline, CDR1 is SGHRS, CDR2 YFSETQ. CDR3 sequence: CASSPQGAAYNEQFF. The DNA of the CDR3 is TGCGCCAGCAGCCCGCAGGGGGCCGCCTACAATGAGCAGTTCTTC.

This clone was detected only a few times. This chain joins TRBV6-4 and TRBJ2-7; 10 bases are a match to TRBD2. Unmatched junction bases numbered 7, after V lost 6 bases and J lost 2 bases. This CDR3 comprises 15 residues. Per the germline V gene, CDR1 is MRHNA and CDR2 is SNTAGT. CDR3 residues: CASSPTGTSAYEQYF. In DNA, the CDR3 is TGTGCCAGCAGCCCAACCGGGACTAGCGCCTACGAGCAGTACTTC.